The clone carrying this T cell receptor (beta chain) was counted a single time. This sample is part of a study of shared clonotypes between healthy human individuals. Everyone who donated was a Caucasian adult who lived in Nashville, Tennessee. Assay used: immunoSEQ multiplex PCR; TCRdb lists only in-frame clones, some missing. The data show roughly 500,000 clones, 70% to 80% seen once. CDR3 length: 15 amino acids. The V and J ends lost 1 base and 3 bases respectively, with 10 bases between them. Germline lookup yields CDR1 MDHEN and CDR2 SYDVKM. Specimen: PBMCs. This sequence joins TRBV28 and TRBJ1-5, with D hard to call. The TCR originated in a woman in her thirties or forties in good health. Some clones in this sample may be carry-over from other donors' samples. CDR3 residues: CASSLSLGINQPQHF. The CDR3 DNA reads as TGTGCCAGCAGTTTATCTCTTGGGATCAATCAGCCCCAGCATTTT. Full variable domain (remainder filled in from reference TRBV28 and TRBJ1-5): DVKVTQSSRYLVKRTGEKVFLECVQDMDHENMFWYRQDPGLGLRLIYFSYDVKMKEKGDIPEGYSVSREKKERFSLILESASTNQTSMYLCASSLSLGINQPQHFGDGTRLSIL.